This T cell receptor beta chain was recovered during a study of blood T cell repertoires in COVID-19. The length of the CDR3 is 16 residues. Looked up from germline, CDR1 is MNHEY and CDR2 is SMNVEV (reference sequence). With V trimmed by 3 bases and J by 10 bases, 10 bases remained unmatched. The Seattle patients, enrolled during active infection, were followed longitudinally. Method: immunoSEQ multiplex PCR; TCRdb's copy keeps in-frame clones and lacks some. The sample records fewer than 300,000 clones, approximately 84% being singletons. V and J are TRBV27 and TRBJ1-6; 9 bases map to TRBD1. The sequencing sample was made of peripheral blood. This receptor was identified in a human donor with COVID-19, enrolled during active disease. The donor label of this sample is uncertain. CDR3 residues: CASSFADRGRVSPLHF. The CDR3 DNA is TGTGCCAGCAGTTTCGCCGACAGGGGGAGGGTATCACCCCTCCACTTT.